This TCR beta chain appears in the sequencing data of a study of cytomegalovirus exposure and HLA in healthy donors (dated by TCRdb to about 2017). The study in broad terms: According to an earlier analysis of a few hundred of the donors, about 179 million T cells yielded over 90 million unique TCR beta sequences and 276 Gb of sequence data. The later analysis used no new phenotypic data to find candidate immune exposures, relying instead on TCR beta sequences and their occurrence across donors. On average, 235,054 unique TCR beta nucleotide sequences were sequenced per donor among 300 to 500 genotyped donors of the cohort, with 15% to 20% of those sequences being non-productive. A later analysis re-analyzed previously published TCR beta repertoires from about 600 donors and added high-resolution HLA genotyping to study TCR occurrence patterns. Along with the roughly 670-subject first cohort, a separate validation cohort of over a hundred different subjects was used. Genome-wide SNP genotypes for about 55% of the roughly 670 donors were used in a later genetic analysis, which treated that subset as a discovery cohort. Using immunosequencing, the study profiled T cell repertoires from 500 to 800 subjects and related those repertoires to cytomegalovirus serostatus. Several DR-DQ haplotypes were treated as single units for association and clustering because of strong linkage in the cohort. HLA typing covered class I and class II loci at four-digit resolution. An earlier analysis of nearly 600 of the donors applied high-throughput TCR beta sequencing to assess whether each TCR beta V gene segment acted as functional or pseudogenic. To predict cytomegalovirus infection status, the study combined high-throughput TCR immunosequencing, statistical association of individual TCRs with disease status, and machine learning. Typing coverage varied by locus: 629-630 donors for A, B, C, DRB1 and DQB1; approximately 520 for DQA1; about 600 for DPA1; approximately 470 for DPB1. Every repertoire in the discovery cohort had been generated on one and the same sequencing platform. Of the approximately 400 genotyped donors, approximately 81% were placed in the genetic ancestry cluster associated with self-reported Caucasian donors. Alongside the repertoire data, information on donor age, sex, ethnicity and CMV serostatus was compiled. Around 320 gigabases of sequencing data and tens of millions of unique TCR sequences were included in an early release covering several hundred HLA-typed donors. The study was designed to test whether signatures of past pathogen exposure could be identified by cataloging public T cell receptors. The research as a whole found: CMV serostatus was the only immune exposure information available for the cohort. This cohort had only TCR beta chains sequenced, and the lack of alpha or paired-chain data limited which features could be detected. Several of the top co-occurrence clusters appeared to be linked to parvovirus B19, influenza, CMV and Epstein-Barr virus, according to a later analysis. A later analysis found that HLA-associated TCR beta chains were more clonally expanded and had lower generation probabilities than equally common non-associated chains. A few of the identified cytomegalovirus-associated TCR beta chains were confirmed in vitro to be specific for cytomegalovirus antigens. Sequencing depth was assumed to be roughly uniform across donors in the presence/absence analyses, though that assumption may not hold. About 17 rarely observed V segments, including chromosome 9 orphons, were excluded from the earlier analysis of about 600 of the donors because counts were too low. At a false discovery rate of 0.05, a later analysis linked under 20,000 TCR beta sequences to specific HLA alleles. When HLA alleles, especially DR and DQ, strongly co-occurred, attributing TCR associations to individual alleles was difficult. An association between a missense DCLRE1C variant and V-gene and J-gene trimming of TCR beta chains was found in a later genetic analysis and replicated in an independent cohort. Some IMGT-functional V segments, including TRBV6-2 and TRBV6-3, could not be told apart with the 87-base-pair reads, so those segments were excluded. Cytomegalovirus status was reported to be diagnosed by the classifier with high specificity and sensitivity in both the original and validation cohorts. According to the authors, the approach could potentially be generalized to other disease states and immunological phenotypes. Because HLA typing was missing for some donors at each locus, association tests included only the typed subset. According to a later analysis, most CMV-associated TCR beta chains appeared to be HLA-restricted, and the HLA associations seemed to be driven largely by CMV exposure. In an earlier analysis of more than 500 of the donors, most TCR beta V segments appeared in productive rearrangements about 90% or about 30% of the time, broadly matching IMGT annotations. A further reported finding was that TCR beta sequences accurately predicted the HLA-A and HLA-B alleles for most subjects in the first cohort. The study listed 170 or so TCR beta chains as associated with cytomegalovirus. Most TCR sequences were observed very rarely across donors, whereas some public TCRs were present in many individuals. The sequencing pipeline was judged likely to have produced a cluster of highly shared sequence variants as a technical artifact. In a later genetic analysis, fewer N-insertions in productive TCRs were reported among donors in an Asian-associated ancestry cluster than the roughly 700-donor mean. Linkage disequilibrium might explain the correlated functional status among segregating V segments, but an unknown experimental factor could not be ruled out. According to a later analysis, TCR association rates differed among HLA loci, with DRB1 alleles showing the most associated TCRs and HLA-C alleles showing the fewest.

The cohort comprised several hundred healthy bone marrow donors. At the time of sampling, all cohort members were nominally healthy, though unrecorded immune exposures were likely present. The donor was CMV seronegative and belonged to the group of over 350 seronegative cohort members. Each donor provided a peripheral blood sample, and peripheral blood mononuclear cells were used for TCR beta sequencing. Genomic DNA extraction from the blood cell samples was performed with the Qiagen DNeasy Blood Extraction Kit. As regards this clone: Its antigen specificity is not known. No base-level quality is on record; no much larger clone is a single base apart.

Spanning cysteine to phenylalanine, the CDR3 consists of 14 amino acids. Left in the record is the CDR3 DNA by itself, 42 bases read in frame from the first base. The germline V gene specifies SGHRS as CDR1 and YFSETQ as CDR2. V sheds 0 bases and J sheds 8 bases, leaving 9 bases between their ends. Libraries were made using the immunoSEQ multiplex PCR assay. A mixture of 60 forward primers for TCR Vbeta segments and 13 reverse primers for TCR Jbeta segments was used in the multiplex PCR. The CDR3 region of rearranged TCR beta genes was amplified from genomic DNA with a multiplex PCR assay. The amplified TCR beta libraries were sequenced on the Illumina HiSeq System as 87-base-pair reads. The study's processing was this. A later analysis counted some 80 million unique TCR beta chains across the 650 to 800 repertoires, and around 9.9 million of these chains were shared by at least two donors. Raw reads were error-corrected and collapsed into unique sequences with a nearest-neighbor algorithm that merged closely related sequences to remove PCR and sequencing errors. Alignment of CDR3 sequences to IMGT reference sequences was used to assign V, D and J gene segments. Each retained sequence needed at least a six-nucleotide match to both a V gene segment and a J gene segment. A rearrangement was called productive if the CDR3 had no stop codons and remained in frame with V and J, and every other rearrangement was called non-productive. Following IMGT convention, CDR3 was defined as the stretch from the second conserved V-encoded cysteine to the conserved J-encoded phenylalanine. The earlier analysis of some 550 of the donors excluded any sequence lacking an unambiguous match to a single V gene segment. An earlier analysis of under 750 of the donors called V segments functional above 56.7% productive rearrangements and segregating when the between-donor standard deviation exceeded 5%. A statistical classification framework was developed to diagnose cytomegalovirus status using the catalog of TCR beta chain sequences. A later analysis assigned V and J genes by comparing TCR nucleotide sequences with IMGT/GENE-DB human TR gene sequences. In a later analysis, CDR3 sequences and most-parsimonious VDJ recombination scenarios were assigned using the TCRdist pipeline. A later analysis defined each TCR beta chain by its CDR3 amino acid sequence plus V-gene family, and excluded reads lacking a unique V-gene family. A later analysis removed several hundred highly shared, low-generation-probability nucleotide sequences to deal with suspected cross-contamination and a sequencing artifact. In a later analysis, a clonal expansion index for each public chain was calculated from normalized within-repertoire ranks of inferred template counts. In a later analysis, generation probabilities were computed with a VDJ recombination model fitted to out-of-frame rearrangements, and the resulting probabilities were checked against IGoR. In a later analysis, TCR-TCR, TCR-HLA and TCR-CMV co-occurrence was scored with hypergeometric tests, and a repertoire-size bias correction was applied to TCR pairs. A later analysis estimated false discovery rates by permuting HLA or CMV assignments 20 times. In a later analysis, co-occurring TCRs were grouped using DBSCAN, with TCRdist sequence similarity added in when clustering inside HLA-allele-positive subsets. Co-occurrence clustering excluded repertoires with fewer than 30,000 or more than 120,000 public chains, plus five with anomalous nucleotide sharing. Entries here come from immuneACCESS through TCRdb and include only in-frame sequences with V and J called. Some clones fail to appear in such tables; in the studies checked, an unresolved V gene covers under half of the shortfall, and the cause of the remainder is unknown. V and J calls and clone size are as listed in that table; D and trimming were resolved from the DNA. The sample yields about 120,000 clones; over 75% were counted once. Over 2% of the sample is held by the ten biggest clonotypes.

The chain is made from TRBV5-1 and TRBJ1-6; the D gene is perhaps TRBD1, on 5 matching bases. This TCR was sampled from a man aged 30 to 45 in good health and CMV-seronegative. Sequenced material: PBMCs. The encoded CDR3 is CASSLGQWDSPLHF. The DNA sequence is given as TGCGCCAGCAGCTTGGGACAGTGGGATTCACCCCTCCACTTT.